This entry describes one T cell receptor beta chain. Its antigen is unknown. The CDR3 has 13 amino acids. Deletions cut 6 bases from V and 0 bases from J, with 6 bases between. Germline CDR1 and CDR2: MDHEN and SYDVKM. The sample's time point: after neoadjuvant nivolumab, at surgical resection. Patients were newly diagnosed with stage II-IVA oral cavity squamous cell carcinoma without prior systemic or radiation treatment. This record comes from a study of neoadjuvant anti-PD-1 for oral cavity cancer. Whole-study context: Before surgery, most patients got three to four biweekly 3 mg/kg nivolumab doses. Whole-study findings and limits: After neoadjuvant nivolumab, PBMC T cell clonality was significantly higher in non-responders than responders.

Measured with immunoSEQ multiplex PCR; TCRdb has only the in-frame clones, and not every one. The sample contains 55,000 to 75,000 clones, about 86% of which appear only once. The clonotype comes from a person between 40 and 79 years old with oral cavity squamous cell carcinoma. The material was PBMCs, obtained after nivolumab (anti-PD-1) treatment. The rearrangement joins TRBV28 to TRBJ2-1; possible D gene TRBD2, 5 bases. The CDR3 loop is CASRGSSYNEQFF. CDR3 DNA sequence: TGTGCCAGCAGAGGGAGCTCCTACAATGAGCAGTTCTTC.